Each of the 15 T cell receptor beta chains below was sequenced from the same sample in a study of T cells in Graves' hyperthyroidism and ophthalmopathy. TCR beta CDR3 region amplification was performed from RNA transcripts. The HTBI primer set was used in a first-round RT-PCR of the TCR CDR3. One entry per CDR3 protein, called by TCRdb with MiXCR from the multiplex PCR reads. The data show hundreds of thousands of distinct CDR3 sequences, over 12% seen once. The specimen sequenced was blood. All receptors come from a man aged 50 to 60 with Graves' ophthalmopathy.

The table lists this clonotype with many counts. J is TRBJ2-1 and V is TRBV11-3; D is uncertain. In germline, CDR1 is SGHNT, CDR2 YENEEA. The V end was cut by 0 bases, the J end by 0 bases, with 3 bases between. This CDR3 has 14 amino acids. Here the CDR3 DNA reads TGTGCCAGCAGCTTAGACGACTCCTACAATGAGCAGTTCTTC. Encoded protein: CASSLDDSYNEQFF.

This clonotype appeared a few times. V is TRBV20-1 and J is TRBJ2-3; the D is unclear. The CDR3 runs to 14 residues. Per the germline V gene, CDR1 is DFQATT and CDR2 is SNEGSKA (reference sequence). V was cut by 3 bases and J by 0 bases, with 10 bases left in between. The CDR3 region has the DNA TGCAGTGCTAGTCCCACCCAAAGCACAGATACGCAGTATTTT. Protein sequence: CSASPTQSTDTQYF.

This clonotype was counted ten times or more. V gene TRBV28 combines with J gene TRBJ2-7; 11 nucleotides match TRBD1. The CDR3 is 15 amino acids. Germline-derived CDR1 and CDR2 are MDHEN and SYDVKM. Trimming took 5 bases from V and 4 from J; bases not matched to a gene: 7. Here the CDR3 reads CASSPWDRGGYEQYF. CDR3 nucleotide sequence: TGTGCCAGCAGTCCCTGGGACAGGGGGGGGTACGAGCAGTACTTC.

This clonotype was found a few times. V and J are TRBV7-9 and TRBJ1-6; D remains ambiguous. V dropped 1 base and J dropped 9 bases, with 4 bases sitting between them. Per germline, CDR1 SEHNR and CDR2 FQNEAQ (reference sequence). CDR3 size: 12 residues. As DNA, the CDR3 is TGTGCCAGCAGCTTAGGCGGTTCACCCCTCCACTTT. Protein sequence: CASSLGGSPLHF.

As to this clonotype: This may stem from a read error, because a much larger clone lies one nucleotide away. The gene calls are TRBV4-1 and TRBJ2-7, with 8 nucleotides matching TRBD2. This CDR3 is built from 16 residues. The V segment lost 3 bases and the J segment 2 bases; nucleotides outside the gene matches: 9. CDR1 is MGHRA, CDR2 YSYEKL, per germline. The CDR3: CASSHRTSRSTYEQYF. The CDR3 DNA reads as TGCGCCAGCAGCCACCGGACTAGCCGATCTACCTACGAGCAGTACTTC.

There are many counts of this clonotype. This rearrangement joins TRBV18 to TRBJ2-2, with D unclear. V lost 3 bases, J lost 6 bases, and 11 bases lay in between. The CDR3 totals 14 residues. CDR1 and CDR2 (germline): KGHSH, LQKENI. CDR3 in DNA: TGTGCCAGCTCACCCCCAATGAGTTCCGGGGAGCTGTTTTTT. This sequence encodes CASSPPMSSGELFF.

This clonotype showed up many times. The chain couples TRBV7-2 to TRBJ2-1; 7 bases are a match to TRBD2. The CDR3 runs to 14 residues. The V and J ends lost 4 bases and 6 bases, in that order; junction bases with no gene match: 6. The germline V gene encodes CDR1 SGHTA and CDR2 FQGNSA. CDR3 nucleotides: TGTGCCAGCAGCTATAAGACTAGCTTCAATGAGCAGTTCTTC. This encodes CASSYKTSFNEQFF.

J is TRBJ2-7 and V is TRBV20-1; 8 bases map to TRBD1. Trimming took 6 bases from V and 5 from J; bases not matched to a gene: 12. The CDR3 sequence is 14 residues long. Germline loops: CDR1 DFQATT, CDR2 SNEGSKA (reference sequence). CDR3 sequence (DNA): TGCAGTGCACTCAGGACAGGGAGGAGCGACGAGCAGTACTTC. This translates into CSALRTGRSDEQYF.

This clonotype has a count of ten or more. The V call is TRBV13, the J call TRBJ1-2; 9 bases fit TRBD1. Germline CDR1 reads PRHDT; CDR2 reads FYEKMQ (reference sequence). V was clipped by 1 base and J by 4 bases; unmatched bases: 4. The CDR3 extends over 15 amino acids. In nucleotides, the CDR3 is TGTGCCAGCAGCTTAGCGGGGACAGGGCTCTATGGCTACACCTTC. Encoded protein: CASSLAGTGLYGYTF.

Here the CDR3 reads CATSRSSGTGAEQYF. In nucleotides, the CDR3 is TGTGCCACCAGCAGAAGCTCCGGGACAGGGGCCGAGCAGTACTTC. J is TRBJ2-7 and V is TRBV15; 10 nucleotides line up with TRBD1. CDR1 and CDR2 from the germline V gene are LNHNV and YYDKDF (reference sequence). The length of the CDR3 is 15 residues. V shed 2 bases and J 6 bases; nucleotides not matched to a gene: 7.

This clonotype was recorded at least ten times. The rearrangement uses TRBV20-1 and TRBJ2-3; 13 positions match TRBD2. CDR3 length: 16 residues. Germline V gene data show CDR1 as DFQATT and CDR2 as SNEGSKA (reference sequence). Losses at the gene ends were 5 bases for V and 0 bases for J; bases not matched to a gene: 5. In DNA form, the CDR3 reads TGCAGTGCTGGGGGGACTAGCGGGACTAGCACAGATACGCAGTATTTT. As protein: CSAGGTSGTSTDTQYF.

This clonotype occurred many times. The chain couples TRBV28 to TRBJ2-1; D remains unclear. The CDR3 covers 15 residues. Trimming removed 7 bases at V and 3 bases at J, with 16 bases between. Germline V gene sequence: CDR1 MDHEN, CDR2 SYDVKM. The CDR3 nucleotides are TGTGCCAGCAAGGTGGCAGGCGTTGTCTACAATGAGCAGTTCTTC. Residues: CASKVAGVVYNEQFF.

This clonotype was picked up a small number of times. This CDR3 is CASSFQGLAGGPEETQYF. The CDR3 coding sequence is TGTGCCAGCAGTTTCCAGGGACTAGCGGGAGGGCCCGAAGAGACCCAGTACTTC. The chain has TRBV27 and TRBJ2-5; 16 positions agree with TRBD2. With 3 bases clipped from V and 3 bases from J, the junction kept 7 bases outside the gene matches. CDR1 and CDR2 (germline): MNHEY, SMNVEV (reference sequence). This CDR3 is built from 18 residues.

In this sample, this clonotype turned up a few times. The rearrangement links TRBV29-1 to TRBJ1-2; 7 nucleotides line up with TRBD1. The junction had 13 bases not matched to a gene; V was cut back by 3 bases and J by 3 bases. The CDR3 consists of 16 residues. The germline gives CDR1 SQVTM, CDR2 ANQGSEA. The CDR3 DNA follows: TGCAGCGTTGACAGGGAGGGGGCGCCCCTTTACTATGGCTACACCTTC. Encoded protein: CSVDREGAPLYYGYTF.

As to this clonotype: This may come from a read error, since a much larger clone is one base off. The rearrangement uses TRBV11-3 and TRBJ2-7; D ambiguous. This CDR3 is 12 amino acids long. From germline, CDR1 is SGHNT and CDR2 YENEEA. CDR3 bases: TGTGCCAGCAGCTTAGAGTCCCACGAGCAGTGCTTC. It encodes CASSLESHEQCF.